One T cell receptor beta chain is described in this entry. This sample is drawn from a study of blood T cell repertoires in COVID-19. Turning to the study itself: Samples taken during acute and convalescent COVID-19 were collected in the United States, Italy and Spain. Sources were T cells, B-cell-depleted T cells, or PBMCs; the material itself was cDNA or gDNA.

Authors' methods: Amplification with reference gene primers provided the estimates of nucleated cell counts. Sequencing was performed with immunoSEQ multiplex PCR; in TCRdb, only in-frame clones are kept and a portion is missing. That table supplies the V and J calls and clone size; D and trimming were determined from the DNA. The table includes 97,000 or so clones, approximately 85% detected once. CDR3 length: 16 residues. The germline gives CDR1 LNHNV, CDR2 YYDKDF (reference sequence). Trimming took 0 bases from V and 8 from J, leaving 19 bases between them. The sequenced sample consisted of peripheral blood. The rearrangement uses TRBV15 and TRBJ1-2, with a weak D call TRBD1 (6 bases). The TCR comes from a man between 35 and 55 years old with active or convalescent COVID-19. This CDR3 is CATSREGTTGLKGYTF. In nucleotides, the CDR3 is TGTGCCACCAGCAGAGAGGGGACAACAGGGCTGAAGGGCTACACCTTC. The whole variable domain, remainder taken from reference TRBV15 and TRBJ1-2, is DAMVIQNPRYQVTQFGKPVTLSCSQTLNHNVMYWYQQKSSQAPKLLFHYYDKDFNNEADTPDNFQSRRPNTSFCFLDIRSPGLGDTAMYLCATSREGTTGLKGYTFGSGTRLTVV.